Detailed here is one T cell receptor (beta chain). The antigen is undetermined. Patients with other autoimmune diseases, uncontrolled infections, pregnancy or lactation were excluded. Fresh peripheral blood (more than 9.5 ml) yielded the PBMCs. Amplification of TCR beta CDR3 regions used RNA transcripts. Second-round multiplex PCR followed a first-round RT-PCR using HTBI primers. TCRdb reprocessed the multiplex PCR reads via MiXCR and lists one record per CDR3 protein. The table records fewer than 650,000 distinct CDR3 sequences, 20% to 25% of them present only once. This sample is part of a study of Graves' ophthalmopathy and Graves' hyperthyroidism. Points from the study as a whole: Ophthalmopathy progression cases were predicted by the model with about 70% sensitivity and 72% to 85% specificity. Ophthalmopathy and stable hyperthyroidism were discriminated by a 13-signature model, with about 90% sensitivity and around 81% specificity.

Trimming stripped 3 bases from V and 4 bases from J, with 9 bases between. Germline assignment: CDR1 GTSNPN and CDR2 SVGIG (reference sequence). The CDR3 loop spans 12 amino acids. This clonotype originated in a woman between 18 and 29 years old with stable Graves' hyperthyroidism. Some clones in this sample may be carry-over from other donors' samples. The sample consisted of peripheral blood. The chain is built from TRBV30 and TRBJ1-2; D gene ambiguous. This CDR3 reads CAWSPPGYGYTF. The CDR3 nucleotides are TGTGCCTGGAGCCCCCCGGGCTATGGCTACACCTTC.